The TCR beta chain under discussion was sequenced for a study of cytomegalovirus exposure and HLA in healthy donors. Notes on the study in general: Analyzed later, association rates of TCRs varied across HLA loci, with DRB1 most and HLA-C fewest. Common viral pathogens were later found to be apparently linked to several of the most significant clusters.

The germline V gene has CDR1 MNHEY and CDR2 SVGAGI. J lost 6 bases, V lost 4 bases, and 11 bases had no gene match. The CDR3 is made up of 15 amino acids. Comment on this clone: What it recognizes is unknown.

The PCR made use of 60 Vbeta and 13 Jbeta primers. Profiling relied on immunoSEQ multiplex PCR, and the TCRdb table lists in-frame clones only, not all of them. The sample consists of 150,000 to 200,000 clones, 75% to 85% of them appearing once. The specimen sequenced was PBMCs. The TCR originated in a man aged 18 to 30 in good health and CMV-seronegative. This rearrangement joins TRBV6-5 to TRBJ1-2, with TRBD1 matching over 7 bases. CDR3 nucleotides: TGTGCCAGCAGTTTAGAGACAGGGTTCAGGAATGGCTACACCTTC. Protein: CASSLETGFRNGYTF.